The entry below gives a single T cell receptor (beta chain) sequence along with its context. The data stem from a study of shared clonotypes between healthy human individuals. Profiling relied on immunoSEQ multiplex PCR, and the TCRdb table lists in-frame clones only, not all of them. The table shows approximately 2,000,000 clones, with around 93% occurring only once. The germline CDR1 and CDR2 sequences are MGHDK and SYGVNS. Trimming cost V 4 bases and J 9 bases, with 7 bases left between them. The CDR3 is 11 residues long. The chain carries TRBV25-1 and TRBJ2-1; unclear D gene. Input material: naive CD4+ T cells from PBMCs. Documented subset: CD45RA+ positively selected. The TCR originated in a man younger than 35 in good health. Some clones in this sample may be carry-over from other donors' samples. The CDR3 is CASSVYGEQFF. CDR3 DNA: TGTGCCAGCAGTGTTTACGGTGAGCAGTTCTTC.